The T cell receptor beta chain under discussion was sequenced for a study of vaccination and CD4 T cells after COVID-19. In the study overall: Investigators took post-vaccine samples a median roughly 72 days after dose two, within a range of 14 to 241. Overlapping spike pools from SARS-CoV-2 and HCoV-NL63, HCoV-OC43 and HCoV-229E served as culture stimuli.

Regarding treatment: roughly 11-day PBMC culture with coronavirus spike peptide pools or control peptides (ViraFEST assay). Gathered ahead of the COVID-19 pandemic (2011-2018) were the CD4+ T cells of the unexposed donor. First, ViraFEST expanded antigen-specific T cells with peptide pools, and next it sequenced the TCRs. Study results and limitations: For SARS-CoV-2-reactive clonotypes, the median went from roughly 21 to 40, a nonsignificant increase.

This clonotype was observed a few times. What it recognizes is unknown. Researchers used the Oncomine TCR Beta short-read assay to sequence DNA from cultured CD4+ T cells. Each CDR3 protein gets one entry after TCRdb re-called the PCR reads with MiXCR. The table lists around 5,000 distinct CDR3 sequences, 40% of them singletons. Germline-derived CDR1 and CDR2 are DFQATT and SNEGSKA (reference sequence). CDR3 size: 13 residues. The ends were cut back, 2 bases at V and 2 bases at J, with 10 bases in the middle. The clonotype was recovered from a human donor in good health. The chain joins TRBV20-1 to TRBJ2-7; the D gene is possibly TRBD1 (6 bases). The sample consisted of CD4+ T cells from blood, cultured in vitro. The CDR3 DNA reads as TGCAGTGCTAGACGGGACACCACCTACGAGCAGTACTTC. This translates into CSARRDTTYEQYF.